These 27 T cell receptor beta chains originate from one sample sequenced in a study of shared clonotypes between healthy human individuals. This table comes from immunoSEQ multiplex PCR, and its TCRdb copy is limited to in-frame clones, with some not included. The sample consists of about 480,000 clones, over 60% of them appearing once. What was sequenced was PBMCs. The receptors were gathered from a middle-aged woman in good health. Some clones in this sample may be carry-over from other donors' samples.

Points on this clone: This may stem from a read error, because a much larger clone lies one nucleotide away. This sample includes further DNA sequences coding for the same CDR3. This chain links TRBV27 with TRBJ2-1; possible D gene TRBD1, 6 bases. V lost 6 bases, J lost 6 bases, and 18 bases lay in between. Per the germline V gene, CDR1 is MNHEY and CDR2 is SMNVEV (reference sequence). The length of the CDR3 is 15 residues. CDR3 residues: CASSVRGRGFNEQFF. Written as DNA, the CDR3 is TGTGCCAGCAGCGTCAGGGGTCGGGGTTTCAATGAGCAGTTCTTC.

This chain joins TRBV29-1 and TRBJ2-2; 10 bases are a match to TRBD2. This CDR3 region has 15 residues. Germline V CDR1 and CDR2: SQVTM, ANQGSEA. Trimming removed 5 bases from V and 3 bases from J; junction bases left unmatched: 6. In DNA form, the CDR3 reads TGCAGCGTTTCTAGCGGGAGTCGGGACACCGGGGAGCTGTTTTTT. Protein sequence: CSVSSGSRDTGELFF.

The chain uses TRBV19 and TRBJ2-1, with 16 nucleotides matching TRBD2. The V segment lost 5 bases and the J segment 9 bases; nucleotides outside the gene matches: 4. Germline-derived CDR1 and CDR2 are LNHDA and SQIVND (reference sequence). The CDR3 consists of 15 residues. The CDR3 loop reads CASSGTSGRGGEQFF. The CDR3 region has the DNA TGTGCCAGTAGTGGGACTAGCGGGAGGGGGGGTGAGCAGTTCTTC.

About this clone: This may arise from a read error, as a much more abundant clone is one base away. The CDR3 DNA reads TGCAGCGTTGCGGGACTAGCGGGCTACAAGCAGTACTTC. This sequence encodes CSVAGLAGYKQYF. The chain links TRBV29-1 to TRBJ2-7, with 12 nucleotides matching TRBD2. The CDR3 is made up of 13 amino acids. The germline CDR1 and CDR2 sequences are SQVTM and ANQGSEA.

The genes are TRBV6-1 and TRBJ2-5; TRBD2 might be the D (6 bases). CDR1 is MNHNS, CDR2 SASEGT, per germline. The CDR3 covers 15 residues. V was cut by 1 base and J by 2 bases, with 11 bases left in between. CDR3 region: CASSEVRGTQETQYF. As DNA, the CDR3 is TGTGCCAGCAGTGAAGTGCGCGGGACGCAAGAGACCCAGTACTTC.

This clone showed up many times. The sample carries other DNA sequences with the same CDR3. The CDR3 is CASSAGTSGYEQYF. The DNA for the CDR3 is TGTGCCAGCAGCGCAGGGACTAGCGGGTACGAGCAGTACTTC. V is TRBV9 and J is TRBJ2-7; 12 bases align to TRBD2. The length of the CDR3 is 14 residues. The germline V gene has CDR1 SGDLS and CDR2 YYNGEE. Trimming cost V 3 bases and J 4 bases; bases outside gene matches: 2.

The rearrangement links TRBV11-2 to TRBJ2-1; D uncertain. The CDR3 sequence is 13 residues long. The germline CDR1 and CDR2 sequences are SGHAT and FQNNGV. V gave up 1 base and J gave up 9 bases, with 10 bases separating them. DNA of the CDR3: TGTGCCAGCAGCTTAGTTGGGGTTGGTGAGCAGTTCTTC. Its protein is CASSLVGVGEQFF.

The genes are TRBV28 and TRBJ2-3; TRBD2 might be the D (7 bases). The CDR3 consists of 14 residues. Between the trimmed V and J ends, which lost 6 bases and 14 bases, there was a span of 24 bases. Germline loops: CDR1 MDHEN, CDR2 SYDVKM. The DNA of the CDR3 is TGTGCCAGCAGCTCCGGGACGGGGGGCTTAAATCGGTATTTT. This codes for CASSSGTGGLNRYF. The whole variable domain, remainder taken from reference TRBV28 and TRBJ2-3, is DVKVTQSSRYLVKRTGEKVFLECVQDMDHENMFWYRQDPGLGLRLIYFSYDVKMKEKGDIPEGYSVSREKKERFSLILESASTNQTSMYLCASSSGTGGLNRYFGPGTRLTVL.

The chain recombines TRBV29-1 with TRBJ1-2; no firm D call. The CDR3 sequence is 11 residues long. Per germline, CDR1 SQVTM and CDR2 ANQGSEA. The germline V and J ends were trimmed by 5 bases and 5 bases, with 9 bases remaining between them. CDR3 loop: CSVQPIYGYTF. The CDR3 DNA follows: TGCAGCGTTCAACCGATATATGGCTACACCTTC.

The J gene is TRBJ1-6, the V gene TRBV18; tentative D call: TRBD1 (6 bases). Germline V lookup: CDR1 KGHSH, CDR2 LQKENI. Trimming removed 4 bases from V and 3 bases from J, with 13 bases in between. The CDR3 extends over 16 amino acids. Here the CDR3 reads CASSLRQEIYNSPLHF. The CDR3 region has the DNA TGTGCCAGCTCACTTAGACAGGAGATCTATAATTCACCCCTCCACTTT.

This clone has a single count. The J gene is TRBJ2-5, the V gene TRBV11-3, with TRBD1 matching 9 bases. Germline values: CDR1 SGHNT, CDR2 YENEEA. CDR3 size: 15 residues. Unmatched junction bases numbered 6, after V lost 5 bases and J lost 2 bases. The CDR3 nucleotides read TGTGCCAGCAGCCAAGGGACAGGGTTTCAAGAGACCCAGTACTTC. The encoded protein is CASSQGTGFQETQYF.

The chain uses TRBV30 and TRBJ1-3; D unresolved. Per germline, CDR1 GTSNPN and CDR2 SVGIG (reference sequence). V lost 5 bases and J lost 0, with 8 bases in between. CDR3 length: 13 residues. CDR3 loop: CAWAPSSGNTIYF. As DNA, the CDR3 is TGTGCCTGGGCTCCGAGCTCTGGAAACACCATATATTTT.

This chain connects TRBV7-9 to TRBJ2-7, with TRBD1 matching over 9 bases. The CDR3 runs to 17 residues. Trimming cost V 3 bases and J 3 bases; bases outside gene matches: 12. The germline V gene has CDR1 SEHNR and CDR2 FQNEAQ (reference sequence). CDR3 in amino acids: CASSFGQGTPEGYEQYF. The CDR3 nucleotides are TGTGCCAGCAGCTTTGGACAGGGGACTCCTGAGGGCTACGAGCAGTACTTC. Combining the CDR3 with reference TRBV7-9 and TRBJ2-7 gives the whole variable domain DTGVSQNPRHKITKRGQNVTFRCDPISEHNRLYWYRQTLGQGPEFLTYFQNEAQLEKSRLLSDRFSAERPKGSFSTLEIQRTEQGDSAMYLCASSFGQGTPEGYEQYFGPGTRLTVT.

The V and J genes are TRBV11-2 and TRBJ2-7; D is ambiguous. CDR1 SGHAT and CDR2 FQNNGV come from the germline V gene. This CDR3 has 13 residues. V shed 5 bases and J shed 2 bases, with 10 bases lying between them. The DNA for the CDR3 is TGTGCCAGCAGCCGAGACACCGCCTACGAGCAGTACTTC. Its translation is CASSRDTAYEQYF.

This chain joins TRBV5-1 and TRBJ2-1, with 7 bases that match TRBD1. Trimming took 4 bases from V and 8 from J; bases not matched to a gene: 9. The CDR3 length is 14 residues. CDR1 SGHRS and CDR2 YFSETQ come from the germline V gene. As DNA, the CDR3 is TGCGCCAGCAGCCTTAGACAGGGTATGGATGAGCAGTTCTTC. Residues: CASSLRQGMDEQFF.

The rearrangement links TRBV7-2 to TRBJ2-6; maybe TRBD1 (5 bases). Germline V lookup: CDR1 SGHTA, CDR2 FQGNSA. V shed 1 base and J shed 0 bases, with 10 bases lying between them. CDR3 length: 17 residues. CDR3 sequence reads: CASSLGHRSSGANVLTF. In DNA, the CDR3 is TGTGCCAGCAGCTTAGGTCACAGGAGCTCTGGGGCCAACGTCCTGACTTTC. Full variable domain (rest looked up from reference TRBV7-2 and TRBJ2-6): GAGVSQSPSNKVTEKGKDVELRCDPISGHTALYWYRQSLGQGLEFLIYFQGNSAPDKSGLPSDRFSAERTGGSVSTLTIQRTQQEDSAVYLCASSLGHRSSGANVLTFGAGSRLTVL.

CDR3 amino acids: CATSNGQGEEKLFF. The CDR3 region has the DNA TGTGCCACCAGCAACGGACAGGGGGAGGAAAAACTGTTTTTT. The chain couples TRBV15 to TRBJ1-4; 10 nucleotides line up with TRBD1. With 4 bases clipped from V and 8 bases from J, the junction kept 4 bases outside the gene matches. Germline V gives CDR1 LNHNV, CDR2 YYDKDF (reference sequence). The CDR3 runs 14 residues.

This clone was observed a handful of times. This chain uses TRBV11-1 with TRBJ2-7, with D uncertain. The germline V gene has CDR1 SGHAT and CDR2 FQDESV (reference sequence). The CDR3 is 11 residues long. V shed 5 bases and J shed 6 bases, with 8 bases lying between them. The CDR3 region is CASSKNSEQYF. The CDR3 DNA reads TGTGCCAGCAGCAAGAACAGCGAGCAGTACTTC.

The chain is built from TRBV28 and TRBJ1-2; D call uncertain. Germline-derived CDR1 and CDR2 are MDHEN and SYDVKM. V was trimmed by 10 bases and J by 3 bases, leaving 9 bases between them. This CDR3 contains 11 residues. Written as DNA, the CDR3 is TGTGCCACCGAGGCCGACTATGGCTACACCTTC. Its protein product is CATEADYGYTF.

The rearrangement uses TRBV4-1 and TRBJ1-2; D gene unclear. Trimming removed 2 bases at V and 4 bases at J, with 11 bases between. This CDR3 contains 14 residues. CDR1 is MGHRA and CDR2 is YSYEKL in the germline V gene. The CDR3 reads CASSQLRGGYGYTF. The CDR3 coding sequence is TGCGCCAGCAGCCAACTGAGAGGCGGCTATGGCTACACCTTC.

The chain is built from TRBV5-4 and TRBJ2-7; 8 bases map to TRBD1. The CDR3 contains 14 residues. J was trimmed by 2 bases and V by 4 bases; bases with no gene match: 5. CDR1 is SGHNT and CDR2 is YYREEE in the germline V gene (reference sequence). In DNA form, the CDR3 reads TGTGCCAGCAGCGTAGGACAGGGACCCTACGAGCAGTACTTC. It yields the protein CASSVGQGPYEQYF.

This clone came up many times. The identical CDR3 is also encoded by other nucleotide sequences in the sample. The genes are TRBV9 and TRBJ2-2, with 14 bases that match TRBD2. V shed 0 bases, J shed 6 bases, and the junction held 4 bases outside the gene matches. This CDR3 spans 17 amino acids. Germline lookup yields CDR1 SGDLS and CDR2 YYNGEE. The CDR3 protein is CASSVAPTSGRAGELFF. DNA of the CDR3: TGTGCCAGCAGCGTAGCTCCGACTAGCGGGAGGGCCGGGGAGCTGTTTTTT.

Points on this clone: Relative to the germline gene, one junction end is altered; a read error may explain this. This CDR3 is CASSFAPTGAAFIKTDTRYF. The CDR3 DNA reads as TGTGCCAGCAGTTTCGCTCCGACAGGAGCGGCTTTTATCAAGACAGATACGCGGTATTTT. The chain links TRBV28 to TRBJ2-3; a weak D match, TRBD1 (6 bases). Germline V gene data show CDR1 as MDHEN and CDR2 as SYDVKM. The CDR3 contains 20 residues. Full variable domain (outside the CDR3, taken from reference TRBV28 and TRBJ2-3): DVKVTQSSRYLVKRTGEKVFLECVQDMDHENMFWYRQDPGLGLRLIYFSYDVKMKEKGDIPEGYSVSREKKERFSLILESASTNQTSMYLCASSFAPTGAAFIKTDTRYFGPGTRLTVL.

The chain is built from TRBV7-8 and TRBJ1-5; TRBD1 might be the D (6 bases). V was trimmed by 1 base and J by 2 bases, leaving 12 bases between them. The length of the CDR3 is 16 residues. CDR1 SGHVS and CDR2 FQNEAQ come from the germline V gene. For the CDR3, the DNA is TGTGCCAGCAGCTTAGGGCGGGAGGGGGGCAATCAGCCCCAGCATTTT. It codes for CASSLGREGGNQPQHF.

The rearrangement joins TRBV30 to TRBJ2-5, with D perhaps being TRBD1 or TRBD2 (6 bases each). Trimming took 4 bases from V and 7 from J, leaving 16 bases between them. Germline V CDR1 and CDR2: GTSNPN, SVGIG (reference sequence). This CDR3 contains 13 residues. The CDR3 DNA reads TGTGCCTGGAAAGGGGGGAGTTGGGGGACCCAGTACTTC. As protein: CAWKGGSWGTQYF.

The rearrangement links TRBV6-5 to TRBJ2-3; D perhaps matches TRBD2 (6 bases). From germline, CDR1 is MNHEY and CDR2 SVGAGI. This CDR3 region has 15 residues. Trimming took off 3 bases at V and 1 base at J, with 11 bases between the two ends. Here the CDR3 DNA reads TGTGCCAGCAGTTATAGCGGAGAAGGCACAGATACGCAGTATTTT. It encodes CASSYSGEGTDTQYF.

The chain is built from TRBV6-1 and TRBJ1-4, with a possible D match to TRBD1 (5 bases). Trimming removed 7 bases from V and 5 bases from J, with 11 bases in between. The CDR3 sequence is 13 residues long. Germline V gives CDR1 MNHNS, CDR2 SASEGT. CDR3 region: CASNPGLNEKLFF. CDR3 nucleotide sequence: TGTGCCAGCAATCCGGGACTAAATGAAAAACTGTTTTTT.